This TCR beta chain appears in the sequencing data of a study of blood T cell repertoires in COVID-19. Study overall: PBMCs, B-cell-depleted T cells, or T cells were the source of the cDNA or gDNA that made up the material.

Measured with immunoSEQ multiplex PCR; TCRdb has only the in-frame clones, and not every one. The data contain over 400,000 clones, about nine tenths of them singletons. The CDR3 is 11 residues long. Looked up from germline, CDR1 is LNHNV and CDR2 is YYDKDF (reference sequence). The clonotype was recovered from a woman aged 25 to 39 with active or convalescent COVID-19. Source material: peripheral blood. This chain connects TRBV15 to TRBJ1-1, with a tentative D call TRBD1 (5 bases). In DNA, the CDR3 is TGTGTTCGGCGGGGCATCACTGAAGCTTTCTTT. Its translation is CVRRGITEAFF.